The source of this TCR beta chain is a study of OX40 agonist ivuxolimab in advanced cancers. As for the study in general: Ivuxolimab doses were 0.01, 0.1, 0.3, 1.5, 3 or 10 mg/kg every 2 weeks.

Produced via immunoSEQ multiplex PCR; TCRdb's table is partial and in-frame only. This sample has approximately 24,000 clones, with 75% to 80% found just once. This CDR3 has 15 amino acids. Germline lookup yields CDR1 SGDLS and CDR2 YYNGEE. V lost 3 bases and J lost 0, with 12 bases in between. This chain connects TRBV9 to TRBJ1-2; D is uncertain. Sequencing used CD4+ or CD8+ T cells sorted from blood, obtained in a trial of the OX40 agonist ivuxolimab. The sequence derives from an adult with an advanced solid tumor such as melanoma, head and neck, liver or kidney cancer. The CDR3 DNA is TGTGCCAGCAGCGGTTACTGGGGTGCTAACTATGGCTACACCTTC. Its translation: CASSGYWGANYGYTF.